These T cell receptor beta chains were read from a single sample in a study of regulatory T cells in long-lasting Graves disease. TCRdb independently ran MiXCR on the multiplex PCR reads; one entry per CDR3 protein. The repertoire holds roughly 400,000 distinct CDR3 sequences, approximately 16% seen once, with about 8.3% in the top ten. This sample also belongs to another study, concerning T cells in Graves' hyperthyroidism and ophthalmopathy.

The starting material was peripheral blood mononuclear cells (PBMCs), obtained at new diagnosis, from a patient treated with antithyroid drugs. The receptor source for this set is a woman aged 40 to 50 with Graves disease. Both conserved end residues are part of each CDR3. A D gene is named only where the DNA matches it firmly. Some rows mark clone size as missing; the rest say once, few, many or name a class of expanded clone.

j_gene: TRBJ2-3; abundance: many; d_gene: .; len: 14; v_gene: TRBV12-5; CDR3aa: CASGFPEGSDTQYF; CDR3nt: TGTGCTAGTGGTTTTCCAGAGGGGTCAGATACGCAGTATTTT
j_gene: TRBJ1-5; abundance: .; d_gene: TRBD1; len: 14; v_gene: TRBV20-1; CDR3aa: CSASPGTATEPQHF; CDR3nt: TGCAGTGCTAGTCCCGGGACAGCAACGGAGCCCCAGCATTTT
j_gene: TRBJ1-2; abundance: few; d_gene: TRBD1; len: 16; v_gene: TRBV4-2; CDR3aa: CASSQDQRTGYYGYTF; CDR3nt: TGTGCCAGCAGCCAAGATCAAAGGACAGGCTATTATGGCTACACCTTC
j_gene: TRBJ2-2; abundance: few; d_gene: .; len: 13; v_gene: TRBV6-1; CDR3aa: CAGLRSNTGELFF; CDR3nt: TGTGCCGGACTGCGATCAAACACCGGGGAGCTGTTTTTT
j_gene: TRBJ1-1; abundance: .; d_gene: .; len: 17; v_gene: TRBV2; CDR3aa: CASSEAAGTLFDPEACF; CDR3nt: TGTGCCAGCAGTGAAGCGGCCGGGACCCTTTTCGACCCTGAAGCTTGCTTT
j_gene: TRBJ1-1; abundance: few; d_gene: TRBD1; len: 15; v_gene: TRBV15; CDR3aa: CATSRANRGYIEAFF; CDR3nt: TGTGCCACCAGCAGAGCTAACAGGGGATACATTGAAGCTTTCTTT
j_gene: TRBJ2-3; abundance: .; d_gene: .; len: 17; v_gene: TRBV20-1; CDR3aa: CSASGYSASLRTDTQYF; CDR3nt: TGCAGTGCTAGTGGGTACAGCGCCTCACTCCGCACAGATACGCAGTATTTT
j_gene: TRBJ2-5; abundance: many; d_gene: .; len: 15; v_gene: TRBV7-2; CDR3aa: CASSLSGGGVETQYF; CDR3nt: TGTGCCAGCAGCTTATCGGGAGGGGGCGTGGAGACCCAGTACTTC
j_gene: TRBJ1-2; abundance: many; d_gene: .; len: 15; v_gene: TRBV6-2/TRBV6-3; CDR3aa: CASSYEDSNNYGYTF; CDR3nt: TGTGCCAGCAGTTACGAAGACTCAAATAACTATGGCTACACCTTC
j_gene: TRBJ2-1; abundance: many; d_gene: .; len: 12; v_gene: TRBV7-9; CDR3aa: CASSLVSTGQFF; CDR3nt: TGTGCCAGCAGCTTAGTTAGTACTGGGCAGTTCTTC
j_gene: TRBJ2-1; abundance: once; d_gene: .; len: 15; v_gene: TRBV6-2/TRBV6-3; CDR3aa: CASSCPGAPYNEQFF; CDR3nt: TGTGCCAGCAGTTGCCCGGGGGCACCCTACAATGAGCAGTTCTTC
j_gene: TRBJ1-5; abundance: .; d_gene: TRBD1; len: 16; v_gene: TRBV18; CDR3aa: CASSPQGAGGNQPQHF; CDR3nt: TGTGCCAGCTCACCCCAGGGGGCAGGTGGCAATCAGCCCCAGCATTTT
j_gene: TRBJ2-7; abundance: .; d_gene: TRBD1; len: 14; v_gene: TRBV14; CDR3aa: CASSTRQGSDEQYF; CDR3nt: TGTGCCAGCAGCACCCGACAGGGATCGGACGAGCAGTACTTC
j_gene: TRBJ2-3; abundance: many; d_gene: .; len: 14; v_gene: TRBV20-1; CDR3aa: CSALTTSRTDTQYF; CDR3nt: TGCAGTGCTTTAACTACTTCCCGCACAGATACGCAGTATTTT
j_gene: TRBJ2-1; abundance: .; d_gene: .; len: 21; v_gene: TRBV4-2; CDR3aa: CASSLGTPHLRLTPNYNEQFF; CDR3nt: TGTGCCAGCAGCCTCGGGACACCCCACCTACGTCTCACCCCTAACTACAATGAGCAGTTCTTC
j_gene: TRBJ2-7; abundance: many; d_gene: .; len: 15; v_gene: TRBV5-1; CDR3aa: CASSIEGFLRYEQYF; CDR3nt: TGCGCCAGCAGCATCGAAGGATTCCTTAGATACGAGCAGTACTTC
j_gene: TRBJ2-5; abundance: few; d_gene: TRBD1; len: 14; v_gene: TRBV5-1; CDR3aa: CASSLGQGQQTQYF; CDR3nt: TGCGCCAGCAGCTTGGGACAGGGCCAACAGACCCAGTACTTC